This T cell receptor (beta chain) originates from a study of CD8+ T cells in alopecia areata. Trimming removed 4 bases from V and 5 bases from J; junction bases left unmatched: 9. CDR3 length equals 15 residues. In germline, CDR1 is SGHRS, CDR2 YFSETQ. TCR sequencing used cDNA made by reverse transcription of extracted RNA. This table comes from immunoSEQ multiplex PCR, and its TCRdb copy is limited to in-frame clones, with some not included. The data contain several thousand clones, about three fifths of them singletons. Treatment defined: oral pan-JAK inhibitor, 5-10 mg twice daily. The study team obtained lesional scalp punch biopsies and peripheral blood from alopecia areata patients.

The V call is TRBV5-1, the J call TRBJ2-7; 10 nucleotides match TRBD2. The sequencing used skin, collected at week 4, from a patient treated with tofacitinib. The clonotype comes from a human donor with alopecia areata. Written as DNA, the CDR3 is TGCGCCAGCAGCCCCACCCCCGGGACTAGCGACGAGCAGTACTTC. Encoded protein: CASSPTPGTSDEQYF.